Listed below are T cell receptor beta chains from one sample, sequenced in a study of breast tumors, draining lymph nodes, adjacent tissues. Via MiXCR, TCRdb re-called the multiplex PCR reads, giving one row per CDR3 protein. Of approximately 230,000 distinct CDR3 sequences in the sample, 34% were seen once. The sample was axillary lymph node tissue. The receptors shown here come from a female donor with breast cancer. Some clones in this sample may be carry-over from other donors' samples. CDR3s include the opening cysteine and the closing phenylalanine or tryptophan. The D gene is left open where the match is weak. Rows give clone size only sometimes, using once, few, many, or a class for an expanded clone.

>TRBJ2-7|few|TRBV5-1|TRBD1
CASSPILRGQDEQYF
TGCGCCAGCAGCCCGATCCTCAGGGGGCAGGACGAGCAGTACTTC
>TRBJ2-2|many|TRBV9|NA
CASSVGRGTNTGELFF
TGTGCCAGCAGCGTAGGTCGGGGGACGAACACCGGGGAGCTGTTTTTT
>TRBJ1-4|NA|TRBV6-2/TRBV6-3|TRBD1
CASSYFEQGNEKLFF
TGTGCCAGCAGTTATTTTGAACAGGGGAATGAAAAACTGTTTTTT
>TRBJ1-4|many|TRBV7-9|TRBD1
CASSTGTDNEKLFF
TGTGCCAGCAGCACCGGGACAGATAATGAAAAACTGTTTTTT
>TRBJ2-3|many|TRBV11-2|NA
CASLGGNGASTDTQYF
TGTGCCAGCCTAGGGGGGAACGGGGCTAGCACAGATACGCAGTATTTT
>TRBJ2-5|NA|TRBV7-6|NA
CASSLSRGTGETQYF
TGTGCCAGCAGCTTAAGCCGGGGCACGGGGGAGACCCAGTACTTC
>TRBJ1-5|NA|TRBV20-1|NA
CSAREVAPEHF
TGCAGTGCTAGAGAGGTAGCCCCCGAGCATTTT
>TRBJ1-2|many|TRBV4-1|NA
CASSPEGSGGYGYTF
TGCGCCAGCAGCCCCGAGGGTTCTGGGGGCTATGGCTACACCTTC
>TRBJ2-3|many|TRBV5-8|NA
CASSLGARADTQYF
TGTGCCAGCAGCTTGGGGGCCAGGGCAGATACGCAGTATTTT
>TRBJ2-5|NA|TRBV2|NA
CASSLRIRGQETQYF
TGTGCCAGCAGCTTACGAATAAGGGGACAAGAGACCCAGTACTTC
>TRBJ2-1|few|TRBV12-3/TRBV12-4|TRBD2
CASSLIAGVSSSYNEQFF
TGTGCCAGCAGTTTGATAGCGGGGGTTTCGAGCTCCTACAATGAGCAGTTCTTC
>TRBJ1-5|NA|TRBV11-3|NA
CASSPGQGMRNEKLFFGSGTQHF
NA
>TRBJ1-5|NA|TRBV2|TRBD1
CASSERTGVNPQHF
TGTGCCAGCAGTGAAAGGACAGGGGTGAATCCCCAGCATTTT
>TRBJ1-2|many|TRBV7-2|NA
CASSLDSNYGYTF
TGTGCCAGCAGCTTAGACAGTAACTATGGCTACACCTTC
>TRBJ1-1|NA|TRBV2|NA
CASNLRENTEAFF
TGTGCCAGCAATCTCAGGGAGAACACTGAAGCTTTCTTT
>TRBJ1-1|few|TRBV2|TRBD1
CASRASRGANTEAFF
TGTGCCAGCAGAGCAAGCAGGGGGGCGAACACTGAAGCTTTCTTT
>TRBJ2-7|NA|TRBV18|NA
CATKPLDDVEQYF
TGTGCCACCAAACCTCTGGACGATGTCGAGCAGTACTTC
>TRBJ1-2|NA|TRBV29-1|NA
CSVEAEGYSYTF
TGCAGCGTTGAAGCGGAGGGGTACTCCTACACCTTC
>TRBJ1-6|many|TRBV6-5|NA
CASRDPRGRNSPLHF
TGTGCCAGCAGAGACCCCAGGGGAAGGAATTCACCCCTCCACTTT
>TRBJ2-6|NA|TRBV6-5|TRBD2
CASSYQAGGSYVLTF
TGTGCCAGCAGTTACCAGGCGGGAGGGTCCTACGTCCTGACTTTC
>TRBJ2-7|few|TRBV6-5|TRBD1
CASSYGTGLFEQYF
TGTGCCAGCAGTTACGGGACAGGACTTTTCGAGCAGTACTTC
>TRBJ1-5|NA|TRBV7-8|NA
CASGPGGPSEQPQHF
TGTGCCAGCGGCCCGGGAGGGCCCTCCGAGCAGCCCCAGCATTTT
>TRBJ2-7|many|TRBV6-6|NA
CASSIYGTLPYEQYF
TGTGCCAGCAGCATATACGGGACCCTCCCCTACGAGCAGTACTTC
>TRBJ1-6|NA|TRBV30|NA
CAWSSGIGTSPLHF
TGTGCCTGGAGTTCAGGGATCGGAACTTCACCCCTCCACTTT
>TRBJ1-2|NA|TRBV29-1|TRBD1
CSLETGGNTF
TGCAGCTTGGAGACAGGGGGCAACACCTTC
>TRBJ2-3|few|TRBV28|NA
CASLGGGTDTQYF
TGTGCCAGCCTGGGTGGGGGCACAGATACGCAGTATTTT
>TRBJ1-2|many|TRBV6-5|NA
CASRMGSYGYTF
TGTGCCAGCAGGATGGGTAGCTATGGCTACACCTTC
>TRBJ2-2|many|TRBV12-3/TRBV12-4|NA
CASSPLLRRVTNTGELFF
TGTGCCAGCAGTCCCCTCTTGAGACGGGTAACGAACACCGGGGAGCTGTTTTTT
>TRBJ2-7|many|TRBV11-2|TRBD2
CASSLEGAGLTFYEQYF
TGTGCCAGCAGCTTAGAAGGGGCGGGACTAACTTTCTACGAGCAGTACTTC
>TRBJ2-7|NA|TRBV20-1|TRBD2
CSASSLTSGYEQYF
TGCAGTGCCAGCAGCCTGACTAGCGGATACGAGCAGTACTTC
>TRBJ1-1|few|TRBV20-1|NA
CSARTGNTEAFF
TGCAGTGCTCGCACAGGGAACACTGAAGCTTTCTTT
>TRBJ1-1|once|TRBV6-5|TRBD1
CASSNRGVNTEAFF
TGTGCCAGCAGTAACAGGGGTGTGAACACTGAAGCTTTCTTT
>TRBJ1-6|NA|TRBV5-1|NA
CASSQQEDGYSYNSPLHF
TGCGCCAGCAGCCAGCAGGAGGACGGGTACTCCTATAATTCACCCCTCCACTTT
>TRBJ2-3|NA|TRBV14|TRBD2
CASSRTSGRTDTQYF
TGTGCCAGCAGCAGGACTAGCGGGAGAACAGATACGCAGTATTTT
>TRBJ1-5|NA|TRBV5-1|TRBD1
CASSLDGQGPNQPQHF
TGCGCCAGCAGCTTGGACGGACAGGGCCCAAATCAGCCCCAGCATTTT
>TRBJ1-4|NA|TRBV20-1|NA
CSARDSGRYEQYFGPGKLFF
NA
>TRBJ2-1|NA|TRBV29-1|NA
CSVGDNEQFF
TGCAGCGTTGGAGACAATGAGCAGTTCTTC
>TRBJ1-4|many|TRBV20-1|TRBD1
CSAERDRGGEKLFF
TGCAGTGCCGAGAGAGACAGGGGCGGTGAAAAACTGTTTTTT
>TRBJ2-5|NA|TRBV5-6|NA
CASSLAYYHTGETQYF
TGTGCCAGCAGCTTGGCTTACTACCACACCGGGGAGACCCAGTACTTC
>TRBJ2-1|many|TRBV20-1|NA
CSARVLSGYNEQFF
TGCAGTGCTAGAGTGCTTAGCGGATACAATGAGCAGTTCTTC
>TRBJ1-2|many|TRBV10-3|TRBD1
CANSGTGGDANYGYTF
TGTGCCAACTCCGGGACAGGGGGCGACGCTAACTATGGCTACACCTTC
>TRBJ2-7|many|TRBV5-1|TRBD2
CASSGGTSGFYEQYF
TGCGCCAGCAGCGGAGGGACTAGCGGATTCTACGAGCAGTACTTC
>TRBJ2-3|few|TRBV6-1|NA
CASRPGSPSTDTQYF
TGTGCCAGCAGGCCGGGTAGCCCTAGCACAGATACGCAGTATTTT
>TRBJ2-3|many|TRBV20-1|NA
CSARDGGKFTDTQYF
TGCAGTGCTAGAGATGGGGGGAAATTCACAGATACGCAGTATTTT
>TRBJ2-3|many|TRBV4-2|TRBD2
CASSQAGGAGGSDTQYF
TGTGCCAGCAGCCAAGCGGGAGGAGCGGGAGGGTCGGATACGCAGTATTTT
>TRBJ2-1|many|TRBV6-5|NA
CASSYSRGVAEQFF
TGTGCCAGCAGTTACTCAAGGGGTGTGGCGGAGCAGTTCTTC
>TRBJ2-1|many|TRBV7-2|TRBD1
CASSFGTEYNEQFF
TGTGCCAGCAGCTTTGGGACAGAATACAATGAGCAGTTCTTC
>TRBJ2-7|once|TRBV7-9|NA
CASSPARALAYEQHF
TGTGCCAGCAGCCCAGCTAGGGCACTAGCCTACGAGCAGCACTTT
>TRBJ1-4|many|TRBV12-3/TRBV12-4|TRBD1
CASTEGQGFTNEKLFF
TGTGCCAGCACCGAGGGACAGGGTTTCACTAATGAAAAACTGTTTTTT
>TRBJ1-5|NA|TRBV2|NA
CASSPNRGNSNQPQHF
TGTGCCAGCAGCCCAAATAGGGGGAATAGCAATCAGCCCCAGCATTTT
>TRBJ2-2|many|TRBV10-2|NA
CASSVALTGELFF
TGCGCCAGCTCAGTAGCTCTCACCGGGGAGCTGTTTTTT
>TRBJ2-2|NA|TRBV24-1|TRBD2
CATSDGTSGGHKAGELFF
TGTGCCACCAGTGACGGGACTAGCGGGGGTCACAAGGCCGGGGAGCTGTTTTTT
>TRBJ2-1|many|TRBV20-1|NA
CSARVCEQFF
TGCAGTGCTAGAGTGTGCGAGCAGTTCTTC
>TRBJ2-2|many|TRBV20-1|TRBD2
CSARSGRRTGELFF
TGCAGTGCTAGAAGCGGGAGGCGTACCGGGGAGCTGTTTTTT
>TRBJ1-1|NA|TRBV7-2|NA
CASSNGPEGTEAFF
TGTGCCAGCAGCAACGGACCGGAGGGGACTGAAGCTTTCTTT
>TRBJ1-2|many|TRBV20-1|NA
CSARDSISYGYTF
TGCAGTGCTAGGGACAGCATCTCCTATGGCTACACCTTC